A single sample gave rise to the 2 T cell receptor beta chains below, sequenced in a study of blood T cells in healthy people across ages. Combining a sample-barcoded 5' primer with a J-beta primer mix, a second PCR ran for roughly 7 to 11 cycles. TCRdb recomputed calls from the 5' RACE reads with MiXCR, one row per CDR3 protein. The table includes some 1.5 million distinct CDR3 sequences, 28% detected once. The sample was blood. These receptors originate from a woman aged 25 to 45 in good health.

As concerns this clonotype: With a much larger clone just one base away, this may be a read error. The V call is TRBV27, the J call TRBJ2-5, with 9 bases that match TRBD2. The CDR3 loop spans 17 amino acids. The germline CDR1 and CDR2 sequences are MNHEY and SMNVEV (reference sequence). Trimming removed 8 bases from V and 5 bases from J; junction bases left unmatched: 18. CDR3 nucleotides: TGTGCCAGCGGGCCCGCCCTTAGTGCGGGGGGGCAGGAGACCCAGTACTTC. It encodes CASGPALSAGGQETQYF.

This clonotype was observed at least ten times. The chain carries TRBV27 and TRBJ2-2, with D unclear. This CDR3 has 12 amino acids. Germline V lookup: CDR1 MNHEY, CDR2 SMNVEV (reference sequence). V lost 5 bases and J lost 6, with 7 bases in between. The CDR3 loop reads CASSPLSGELFF. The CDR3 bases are TGTGCCAGCAGTCCTCTATCCGGGGAGCTGTTTTTT.